A single sample gave rise to the 21 T cell receptor beta chains below, sequenced in a study of blood T cell repertoires in COVID-19. The protocol was immunoSEQ multiplex PCR, while the TCRdb copy is restricted to in-frame clones and leaves out a portion. The sample has more than 250,000 clones, around nine tenths seen once. Sequencing was performed on PBMCs or T cells enriched from blood (not recorded which). These receptors originate from a woman between 40 and 50 years old who had recovered from COVID-19.

V gene TRBV29-1 combines with J gene TRBJ2-1; 10 positions agree with TRBD1. This CDR3 spans 18 amino acids. Germline CDR1 SQVTM, CDR2 ANQGSEA. V was clipped by 4 bases and J by 0 bases; unmatched bases: 12. This chain's CDR3 is CSVAGTGELQFSYNEQFF. CDR3 coding DNA: TGCAGCGTTGCTGGGACAGGGGAACTCCAGTTCTCCTACAATGAGCAGTTCTTC.

V usage is TRBV2 and J usage is TRBJ1-5; D is ambiguous. CDR1 and CDR2 (germline): SNHLY, FYNNEI. The CDR3 extends over 15 amino acids. V was pared by 6 bases and J by 5 bases, with 17 bases between. CDR3 nucleotide sequence: TGTGCCAGCAGGAGGACGGGGAGTAGGGATCAGCCCCAGCATTTT. Translating it yields CASRRTGSRDQPQHF.

The chain has TRBV28 and TRBJ1-1; D is unclear. CDR3 size: 12 residues. V dropped 2 bases and J dropped 7 bases, with 8 bases sitting between them. Germline V gives CDR1 MDHEN, CDR2 SYDVKM. The CDR3 loop is CASSLRTFEAFF. The CDR3 DNA reads TGTGCCAGCAGTTTAAGGACTTTTGAAGCTTTCTTT.

The CDR3 protein is CASSDQTSAYYEQYF. CDR3 DNA: TGTGCCAGCAGTGACCAGACTAGCGCCTACTACGAGCAGTACTTC. The rearrangement joins TRBV3-1 (or the pseudogene TRBV3-2) to TRBJ2-7, with 8 bases aligning to TRBD2. The CDR3 totals 15 residues. The germline V gene has CDR1 LGHDT and CDR2 YNNKEL (reference sequence). V lost 6 bases to trimming and J lost 3 bases; unmatched junction nucleotides: 10.

The chain links TRBV27 to TRBJ2-2; the match to TRBD1 covers 8 bases. This CDR3 comprises 18 residues. The V segment lost 4 bases and the J segment 1 base; nucleotides outside the gene matches: 11. Per the germline V gene, CDR1 is MNHEY and CDR2 is SMNVEV (reference sequence). This chain's CDR3 is CASSSETGALMNTGELFF. CDR3 DNA sequence: TGTGCCAGCAGTTCAGAGACAGGGGCCTTGATGAACACCGGGGAGCTGTTTTTT.

The chain joins TRBV24-1 to TRBJ1-5, with 7 bases identical to TRBD1. Per the germline V gene, CDR1 is KGHDR and CDR2 is SFDVKD. With V trimmed by 4 bases and J by 0 bases, 2 bases remained unmatched. The CDR3 is 15 residues long. This CDR3 is CATSDGTASNQPQHF. CDR3 DNA sequence: TGTGCCACCAGTGACGGGACAGCTAGCAATCAGCCCCAGCATTTT.

The V gene is TRBV9, the J gene TRBJ2-1; D is ambiguous. The CDR3 extends over 18 amino acids. CDR1 and CDR2 (germline): SGDLS, YYNGEE. The V and J ends lost 0 bases and 2 bases respectively, with 18 bases between them. DNA of the CDR3: TGTGCCAGCAGCGTAGTTGCTGTGCTGTCGTCGGCCTACAATGAGCAGTTCTTC. Protein sequence: CASSVVAVLSSAYNEQFF.

There are a few counts of this clone. The chain carries TRBV7-8 and TRBJ1-1, with D hard to call. Trimming removed 3 bases at V and 3 bases at J, with 14 bases between. This CDR3 contains 15 residues. CDR1 is SGHVS and CDR2 is FQNEAQ in the germline V gene. CDR3 sequence reads: CASSFALSGYTEAFF. Written as DNA, the CDR3 is TGTGCCAGCAGCTTCGCTCTCTCGGGATACACTGAAGCTTTCTTT.

The V and J genes are TRBV5-6 and TRBJ1-6, with TRBD1 identical over 8 bases. The CDR3 sequence is 16 residues long. The trim removed 5 bases at V and 7 bases at J, leaving 11 bases unmatched. CDR1 is SGHDT and CDR2 is YYEEEE in the germline V gene. The CDR3 nucleotides are TGTGCCAGCAGACCAGACAGGGGTAATATGAATTCACCCCTCCACTTT. Its protein product is CASRPDRGNMNSPLHF. The complete variable domain, with remaining parts taken from reference TRBV5-6 and TRBJ1-6, reads DAGVTQSPTHLIKTRGQQVTLRCSPKSGHDTVSWYQQALGQGPQFIFQYYEEEERQRGNFPDRFSGHQFPNYSSELNVNALLLGDSALYLCASRPDRGNMNSPLHFGNGTRLTVT.

The CDR3 DNA sequence: TGTGCCAGTATGATCAGGCAGTCCACTGAAGCTTTCTTT. This sequence encodes CASMIRQSTEAFF. The V call is TRBV19, the J call TRBJ1-1; the D is unclear. Germline assignment: CDR1 LNHDA and CDR2 SQIVND (reference sequence). Trimming cost V 7 bases and J 4 bases, with 13 bases left between them. This CDR3 contains 13 residues.

J is TRBJ2-5 and V is TRBV28, with D tentatively TRBD1 (5 bases). Germline V gene data show CDR1 as MDHEN and CDR2 as SYDVKM. This CDR3 contains 14 residues. Trimming removed 6 bases from V and 5 bases from J, with 16 bases in between. This CDR3 is CASRGPGVWETQYF. CDR3 DNA: TGTGCCAGCAGGGGGCCGGGTGTGTGGGAGACCCAGTACTTC.

Many counts were recorded for this clone. The chain couples TRBV27 to TRBJ1-3; a possible D gene is TRBD1 (5 bases). Trimming stripped 3 bases from V and 9 bases from J, with 15 bases between. This CDR3 contains 14 residues. Germline assignment: CDR1 MNHEY and CDR2 SMNVEV (reference sequence). This chain's CDR3 is CASSLRGGDTTIYF. CDR3 DNA: TGTGCCAGCAGTTTGAGGGGCGGGGATACCACCATATATTTT.

In DNA, the CDR3 is TGTGCCAGCAGCGTAGGGTCGGGAGTGGCCTACGAGCAGTACTTC. Its protein product is CASSVGSGVAYEQYF. The genes are TRBV9 and TRBJ2-7; possibly TRBD2 for D (6 bases). Germline V gene sequence: CDR1 SGDLS, CDR2 YYNGEE. V lost 0 bases and J lost 2, with 12 bases in between. The CDR3 is 15 residues long.

The rearrangement joins TRBV7-8 to TRBJ2-7; D may be TRBD1 (5 bases). This CDR3 comprises 14 residues. V shed 5 bases and J shed 2 bases, with 13 bases lying between them. Germline CDR1 and CDR2: SGHVS and FQNEAQ. This CDR3 is CASSPTGQTYEQYF. CDR3 nucleotides: TGTGCCAGCAGCCCGACCGGACAAACCTACGAGCAGTACTTC.

The J gene is TRBJ1-1, the V gene TRBV4-2, with no clear D. Germline CDR1 LGHNA, CDR2 YNFKEQ. The V end lost 0 bases, the J end lost 7 bases, and 6 bases lay between the germline ends. The CDR3 is made up of 12 amino acids. CDR3 sequence reads: CASSQETGEAFF. CDR3 nucleotide sequence: TGTGCCAGCAGCCAAGAGACTGGTGAAGCTTTCTTT.

CDR3 nucleotide sequence: TGTGCCAGCAGCAAAAAACCAAGACTAGCGCCCTACGAGCAGTACTTC. Protein: CASSKKPRLAPYEQYF. V usage is TRBV7-4 and J usage is TRBJ2-7; TRBD2 matches 8 bases. Trimming removed 5 bases from V and 2 bases from J; junction bases left unmatched: 11. The germline V gene has CDR1 SGHVT and CDR2 SQSDAQ. CDR3 size: 16 residues.

The V call is TRBV18, the J call TRBJ2-7, with D possibly TRBD2 on 5 matching bases. CDR3 length: 17 residues. V lost 3 bases, J lost 5 bases, and 23 bases lay in between. CDR1 KGHSH and CDR2 LQKENI come from the germline V gene. Here the CDR3 DNA reads TGTGCCAGCTCACCTATTGTGGGAGCCTCCCTGGGGAACGAGCAGTACTTC. It encodes CASSPIVGASLGNEQYF.

To note about this clone: Other nucleotide sequences from this sample produce the same CDR3. The genes are TRBV28 and TRBJ2-1; TRBD1 agrees at 7 bases. The CDR3 covers 15 residues. The ends lost 6 bases at V and 0 bases at J; junction bases unmatched: 5. Germline V gene lookup returns CDR1 MDHEN and CDR2 SYDVKM. CDR3 in amino acids: CASRPDRVSYNEQFF. As DNA, the CDR3 is TGTGCCAGCAGGCCCGACAGGGTCTCCTACAATGAGCAGTTCTTC.

The chain carries TRBV27 and TRBJ2-7; 7 bases match TRBD2. The J segment lost 4 bases and the V segment lost 2 bases, leaving 8 bases of the junction unmatched. The CDR3 totals 15 residues. CDR1 is MNHEY, CDR2 SMNVEV, per germline (reference sequence). CDR3 in amino acids: CASSLKGGPLYEQYF. The CDR3 region has the DNA TGTGCCAGCAGTTTAAAGGGAGGGCCTTTATACGAGCAGTACTTC.

The genes are TRBV15 and TRBJ2-7; D possibly corresponds to TRBD2 (7 bases). Germline CDR1 and CDR2: LNHNV and YYDKDF (reference sequence). This CDR3 is 15 amino acids long. The V gene lost 3 bases and the J gene lost 2 bases, with 14 bases spanning the gap. The CDR3: CATSRGGGSAYEQYF. The CDR3 nucleotides are TGTGCCACCAGCAGGGGAGGGGGGTCGGCCTACGAGCAGTACTTC.

The chain uses TRBV5-3 and TRBJ2-2; D is ambiguous. TRBV5-3 is marked as an open reading frame, function uncertain. V was shortened by 7 bases and J by 5 bases, with 9 bases between the two germline ends. The CDR3 runs to 12 residues. CDR3 DNA sequence: TGTGCCAGACCCCTCGGGACCGGGGAGCTGTTTTTT. Protein product: CARPLGTGELFF.